The 25 T cell receptor beta chains presented below share a single source sample, sequenced in a study of T cell changes during pregnancy in multiple sclerosis. Method: immunoSEQ multiplex PCR; TCRdb's copy keeps in-frame clones and lacks some. Found here are fewer than 85,000 clones, around 93% of them singletons; the top ten hold roughly 2.5%. Sequences were derived from peripheral blood, sampled in the second trimester of pregnancy. These receptors came from a female donor with multiple sclerosis, enrolled in a pregnancy study.

The chain combines TRBV6-5 with TRBJ2-5; 7 bases fit TRBD1. Germline loops: CDR1 MNHEY, CDR2 SVGAGI. J gave up 5 bases and V 6 bases, and 6 bases lay outside the gene matches. The CDR3 is 13 residues long. CDR3 sequence (DNA): TGTGCCAGCAGGACAGGGCGATCGGAGACCCAGTACTTC. Its translation is CASRTGRSETQYF.

This rearrangement joins TRBV11-2 to TRBJ1-1; maybe TRBD1 (6 bases). The germline V and J ends were trimmed by 5 bases and 2 bases, with 9 bases remaining between them. The germline V gene encodes CDR1 SGHAT and CDR2 FQNNGV. CDR3 length equals 13 residues. CDR3: CASSPGQNTEAFF. The CDR3 nucleotides are TGTGCCAGCAGCCCGGGACAAAACACTGAAGCTTTCTTT.

The count of this clone is one. This rearrangement joins TRBV5-4 to TRBJ1-4; 10 bases align to TRBD1. The junction had 7 bases not matched to a gene; V was cut back by 4 bases and J by 4 bases. Germline assignment: CDR1 SGHNT and CDR2 YYREEE (reference sequence). The CDR3 length is 16 residues. Here the CDR3 DNA reads TGTGCCAGCAGCCGGGGGACAGGGGCTAATAATGAAAAACTGTTTTTT. Protein sequence: CASSRGTGANNEKLFF.

V gene TRBV7-2 combines with J gene TRBJ2-7; 8 bases match TRBD2. CDR1 and CDR2 from the germline V gene are SGHTA and FQGNSA. This CDR3 region has 19 residues. V gave up 5 bases and J gave up 3 bases; unmatched junction bases: 21. The CDR3 spells CASSPRNRTSIFRYYEQYF. CDR3 nucleotides: TGTGCCAGCAGCCCGCGTAATCGGACTAGCATTTTTCGGTACTACGAGCAGTACTTC. Using reference TRBV7-2 and TRBJ2-7 for the parts outside the CDR3, the full variable domain is GAGVSQSPSNKVTEKGKDVELRCDPISGHTALYWYRQSLGQGLEFLIYFQGNSAPDKSGLPSDRFSAERTGGSVSTLTIQRTQQEDSAVYLCASSPRNRTSIFRYYEQYFGPGTRLTVT.

CDR3 sequence reads: CASRTGNTEAFF. CDR3 sequence (DNA): TGTGCCAGCAGGACAGGGAACACTGAAGCTTTCTTT. V is TRBV2 and J is TRBJ1-1; D is possibly TRBD1 (6 bases). Germline CDR1 SNHLY, CDR2 FYNNEI. V was clipped by 6 bases and J by 1 base, with 6 bases between them. CDR3 length: 12 amino acids.

The CDR3 loop is CASSVDSTQETQYF. Written as DNA, the CDR3 is TGTGCCAGCAGTGTTGACAGTACGCAAGAGACCCAGTACTTC. The genes are TRBV27 and TRBJ2-5, with D possibly matching TRBD1 (5 bases). This CDR3 region has 14 residues. Germline CDR1 and CDR2: MNHEY and SMNVEV (reference sequence). Trimming cost V 5 bases and J 2 bases, with 12 bases left between them.

This chain connects TRBV27 to TRBJ2-7; D might be TRBD2 (6 bases). This CDR3 has 14 residues. V was shortened by 5 bases and J by 4 bases, with 15 bases between the two germline ends. Per germline, CDR1 MNHEY and CDR2 SMNVEV (reference sequence). CDR3 coding DNA: TGTGCCAGCAGTCCGGCCGCGGGGTTTTACGAGCAGTACTTC. Translating it yields CASSPAAGFYEQYF.

The chain recombines TRBV28 with TRBJ2-7; 8 bases are a match to TRBD1. CDR3 length: 16 amino acids. CDR1 is MDHEN, CDR2 SYDVKM, per germline. V dropped 0 bases and J dropped 5; count of bases not matched to a gene: 9. The CDR3 DNA follows: TGTGCCAGCAGTTTATGGGGGAGGACAGGGATCGACGAGCAGTACTTC. It is translated as CASSLWGRTGIDEQYF.

The chain is built from TRBV6-5 and TRBJ2-1, with 7 bases lining up with TRBD1. This CDR3 is 15 amino acids long. Per the germline V gene, CDR1 is MNHEY and CDR2 is SVGAGI. Trimming removed 0 bases from V and 5 bases from J; junction bases left unmatched: 4. In DNA form, the CDR3 reads TGTGCCAGCAGTTACTCAGGGACAGCGGACAATGAGCAGTTCTTC. Translation gives CASSYSGTADNEQFF.

The chain is built from TRBV6-5 and TRBJ2-2, with 8 bases that match TRBD1. V shed 5 bases and J 6 bases; nucleotides not matched to a gene: 2. This CDR3 contains 13 residues. The V gene's germline CDR1 is MNHEY and CDR2 SVGAGI. CDR3 bases: TGTGCCAGCAGTGACAGGGGTGCCGGGGAGCTGTTTTTT. Its protein product is CASSDRGAGELFF.

The chain employs TRBV25-1 and TRBJ2-7; D ambiguous. CDR3 length: 14 residues. Germline loops: CDR1 MGHDK, CDR2 SYGVNS. The ends were cut back, 3 bases at V and 2 bases at J, with 11 bases in the middle. CDR3: CASSDLRRPYEQYF. The CDR3 DNA reads TGTGCCAGCAGTGATCTCAGGCGCCCCTACGAGCAGTACTTC.

This chain joins TRBV19 and TRBJ2-7; D not certain. From germline, CDR1 is LNHDA and CDR2 SQIVND (reference sequence). V was clipped by 5 bases and J by 4 bases, with 6 bases between them. The CDR3 has 11 amino acids. Here the CDR3 reads CASSGVYEQYF. The CDR3, as DNA: TGTGCCAGTAGTGGAGTGTACGAGCAGTACTTC.

This clone showed up just once. This sequence joins TRBV28 and TRBJ1-2; 8 bases line up with TRBD1. The CDR3 has 19 amino acids. The germline CDR1 and CDR2 sequences are MDHEN and SYDVKM. Trimming at V came to 5 bases and at J to 0 bases, leaving 17 bases not matched to a gene. CDR3 protein: CASSGVAWDRILANYGYTF. The CDR3 coding sequence is TGTGCCAGCAGTGGAGTAGCCTGGGACAGGATCCTAGCTAACTATGGCTACACCTTC.

V gene TRBV5-1 combines with J gene TRBJ2-7; D is possibly TRBD2 (6 bases). The CDR3 runs 17 residues. In germline, CDR1 is SGHRS, CDR2 YFSETQ. V lost 2 bases and J 4 bases, leaving 22 bases between the germline ends. CDR3 loop: CASSLYPGTPRPYEQYF. The CDR3 nucleotides are TGCGCCAGCAGCTTATACCCCGGGACTCCGAGACCTTACGAGCAGTACTTC.

The V and J genes are TRBV5-1 and TRBJ1-4, with 10 positions matching TRBD1. This CDR3 has 15 residues. CDR1 and CDR2 (germline): SGHRS, YFSETQ. Germline trimming cut 4 bases from V and 6 bases from J; bases unmatched to any gene: 6. CDR3 in amino acids: CASSMGDRGHEKLFF. DNA of the CDR3: TGCGCCAGCAGCATGGGGGACAGGGGACATGAAAAACTGTTTTTT.

The chain couples TRBV5-6 to TRBJ1-1, with D perhaps TRBD1 (6 bases). This CDR3 spans 12 amino acids. V was pared by 7 bases and J by 4 bases, with 11 bases between. CDR1 and CDR2 from the germline V gene are SGHDT and YYEEEE. The CDR3 DNA is TGTGCCAGCCAAGGACAGATCACTGAAGCTTTCTTT. It is translated as CASQGQITEAFF.

The J gene is TRBJ2-3, the V gene TRBV4-1; 7 bases are shared with TRBD2. The CDR3 contains 15 residues. V shed 2 bases and J 2 bases; nucleotides not matched to a gene: 4. CDR1 is MGHRA, CDR2 YSYEKL, per germline. The CDR3 DNA follows: TGCGCCAGCAGCCAACCGGGACTACCCACAGATACGCAGTATTTT. Amino acid sequence: CASSQPGLPTDTQYF.

The V and J genes are TRBV7-8 and TRBJ1-2; maybe TRBD1 (5 bases). Germline CDR1 SGHVS, CDR2 FQNEAQ. The CDR3 is 14 residues long. The V end lost 0 bases, the J end lost 4 bases, and 9 bases lay between the germline ends. Written as DNA, the CDR3 is TGTGCCAGCAGCTTAGCCGGGGGAGCCTATGGCTACACCTTC. It encodes CASSLAGGAYGYTF.

The chain employs TRBV29-1 and TRBJ1-4; D might be TRBD1 (6 bases). Germline assignment: CDR1 SQVTM and CDR2 ANQGSEA. The CDR3 totals 15 residues. Between the trimmed V and J ends, which lost 6 bases and 0 bases, there was a span of 14 bases. The CDR3 sequence: CSVSGTIATNEKLFF. CDR3 DNA: TGCAGCGTCTCCGGGACAATTGCAACTAATGAAAAACTGTTTTTT.

The chain combines TRBV6-6 with TRBJ2-5, with a tentative D call TRBD2 (6 bases). The CDR3 spans 16 residues. Germline-derived CDR1 and CDR2 are MNHNY and SVGAGI (reference sequence). The germline V and J ends were trimmed by 5 bases and 2 bases, with 18 bases remaining between them. DNA for the CDR3: TGTGCCAGCAGTCCGCACGGGGGATCGGGGCAAGAGACCCAGTACTTC. Translation gives CASSPHGGSGQETQYF.

The J gene is TRBJ2-7, the V gene TRBV10-3; 7 bases fit TRBD1. J gave up 0 bases and V 2 bases, and 4 bases lay outside the gene matches. Germline V gene sequence: CDR1 ENHRY, CDR2 SYGVKD. The CDR3 consists of 15 residues. The CDR3 protein is CAISERTGSSYEQYF. For the CDR3, the DNA is TGTGCCATCAGTGAGAGGACAGGTAGCTCCTACGAGCAGTACTTC.

This clone showed up just once. The V gene is TRBV10-1, the J gene TRBJ1-5, with a weak D call TRBD1 (6 bases). Germline V gives CDR1 WNHNN, CDR2 SYGVQD (reference sequence). Trimming took off 7 bases at V and 9 bases at J, with 19 bases between the two ends. The CDR3 consists of 14 residues. The CDR3 here is CASNADSRRRPQHF. The CDR3, as DNA: TGCGCCAGCAATGCGGACAGCCGACGTCGGCCCCAGCATTTT.

The chain combines TRBV7-8 with TRBJ1-5; 8 nucleotides match TRBD1. The germline V gene has CDR1 SGHVS and CDR2 FQNEAQ. The CDR3 loop spans 18 amino acids. V gave up 0 bases and J gave up 1 base; unmatched junction bases: 8. The CDR3 DNA follows: TGTGCCAGCAGCTTAGCGCGGACAGGGAGCTCGAGCAATCAGCCCCAGCATTTT. Residues: CASSLARTGSSSNQPQHF. Based on the CDR3 plus reference TRBV7-8 and TRBJ1-5, the full variable domain is GAGVSQSPRYKVAKRGQDVALRCDPISGHVSLFWYQQALGQGPEFLTYFQNEAQLDKSGLPSDRFFAERPEGSVSTLKIQRTQQEDSAVYLCASSLARTGSSSNQPQHFGDGTRLSIL.

The rearrangement uses TRBV11-2 and TRBJ1-2; 10 nucleotides line up with TRBD1. CDR3 length: 14 amino acids. The germline CDR1 and CDR2 sequences are SGHAT and FQNNGV. The CDR3 DNA follows: TGTGCAACCCCCCGGAGGACAGGGGGTTTTGGCTACACCTTC. Amino acids: CATPRRTGGFGYTF.

The chain joins TRBV30 to TRBJ2-1, with 11 positions matching TRBD2. Germline V gene sequence: CDR1 GTSNPN, CDR2 SVGIG (reference sequence). This CDR3 comprises 14 residues. V lost 2 bases and J lost 15; bases outside the gene matches: 12. This CDR3 reads CAWSSQLGTSGSFF. CDR3 sequence (DNA): TGTGCCTGGAGTTCCCAGCTGGGGACTAGCGGTTCGTTCTTC.